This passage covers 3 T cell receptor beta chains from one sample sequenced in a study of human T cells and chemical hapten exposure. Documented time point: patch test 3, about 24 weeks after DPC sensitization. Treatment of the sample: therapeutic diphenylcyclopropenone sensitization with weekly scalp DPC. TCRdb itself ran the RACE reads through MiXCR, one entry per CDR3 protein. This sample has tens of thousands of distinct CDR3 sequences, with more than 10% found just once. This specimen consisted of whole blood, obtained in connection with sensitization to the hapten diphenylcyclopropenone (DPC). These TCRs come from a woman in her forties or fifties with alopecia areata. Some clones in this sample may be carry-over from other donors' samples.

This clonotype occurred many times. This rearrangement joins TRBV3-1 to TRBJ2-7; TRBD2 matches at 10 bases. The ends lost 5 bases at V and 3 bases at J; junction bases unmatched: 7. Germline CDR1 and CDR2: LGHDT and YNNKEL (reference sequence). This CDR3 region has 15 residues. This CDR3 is CASSLALAGVYEQYF. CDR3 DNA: TGTGCCAGCAGCTTGGCCCTAGCGGGAGTCTACGAGCAGTACTTC.

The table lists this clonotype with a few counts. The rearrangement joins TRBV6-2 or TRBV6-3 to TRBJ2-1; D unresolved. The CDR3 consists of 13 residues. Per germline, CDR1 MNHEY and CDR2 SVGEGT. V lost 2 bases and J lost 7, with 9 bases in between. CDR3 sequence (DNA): TGTGCCAGCAGTTACGGCCCGGGTAATGAGCAGTTCTTC. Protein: CASSYGPGNEQFF.

CDR3 loop: CASSKVTSGSSYEQYF. CDR3 bases: TGTGCCAGCAGCAAAGTTACTAGCGGGAGCTCCTACGAGCAGTACTTC. The chain combines TRBV21-1 with TRBJ2-7; TRBD2, as called in the table, went unchecked against the DNA. TRBV21-1 is termed a pseudogene. This CDR3 region has 16 residues.